These T cell receptor beta chains were read from a single sample in a study of beta chain features in type 1 diabetes. The repertoire was sequenced with immunoSEQ multiplex PCR; TCRdb's copy has only in-frame clones and lacks some. The table shows about 340,000 clones, with around 9.3% occurring only once. Material: central memory CD4+ T cells from blood. These receptors were obtained from a man aged 25 to 45 with type 1 diabetes. Both conserved end residues are part of each CDR3. The D gene is left open where the match is weak. Rows give clone size only sometimes, using once, few, many, or a class for an expanded clone.

clone_size	d_call	v_call	j_call	cdr3_nt	cdr3_aa
few	-	TRBV6-1	TRBJ1-4	TGTGCCAGCACCCCAGCCGATACTAATGAAAAACTGTTTTTT	CASTPADTNEKLFF
-	TRBD2	TRBV5-4	TRBJ2-1	TGTGCCAGCAGCGAGCCGGGACTAGCGGGTAATGAGCAGTTCTTC	CASSEPGLAGNEQFF
many	TRBD1	TRBV28	TRBJ1-2	TGTGCCAGCAGTTTGCCGGGACAGGGGGCGTTCAACTATGGCTACACCTTC	CASSLPGQGAFNYGYTF
-	-	TRBV10-3	TRBJ2-3	TGTGCCATCAGTGAGTCGGGCCAGGGGACCACAGATACGCAGTATTTT	CAISESGQGTTDTQYF
few	-	TRBV23-1	TRBJ1-3	TGCGCCAGGGTGACAGGTCCCGGGGGAAACACCATATATTTT	CARVTGPGGNTIYF
few	TRBD2	TRBV6-5	TRBJ2-5	TGTGCCACCAGTTCGACTAGCGGGGTTTTCCAAGAGACCCAGTACTTC	CATSSTSGVFQETQYF
-	-	TRBV15	TRBJ1-3	TGTGCCACCAGCAGAGGGGATCCTGGAAACACCATATATTTT	CATSRGDPGNTIYF
many	TRBD1	TRBV18	TRBJ2-3	TGTGCCAGCTCACCAGCAGGGGGTGGAAGCACAGATACGCAGTATTTT	CASSPAGGGSTDTQYF
few	TRBD2	TRBV11-2	TRBJ2-3	TGTGCCAGCAGCTTAGGACTAGCGGAGGATACGCAGTATTTT	CASSLGLAEDTQYF
few	-	TRBV11-2	TRBJ2-3	TGTGCCAGCAGCCCATCGCACAGCACAGATACGCAGTATTTT	CASSPSHSTDTQYF
few	-	TRBV9	TRBJ2-1	TGTGCCAGCAGCGTAAGTACAGCGAACAATGAGCAGTTCTTC	CASSVSTANNEQFF
-	-	TRBV19	TRBJ1-2	TGTGCCAGTAGTAGGGGAGGGCCGATGGACTATGGCTACACCTTC	CASSRGGPMDYGYTF
few	TRBD1	TRBV5-1	TRBJ2-1	TGCGCCAGCAGCTTAGAACAGGGGGCTTACAATGAGCAGTTCTTC	CASSLEQGAYNEQFF
-	TRBD1	TRBV25-1	TRBJ1-4	TGTGCCAGCAGTGAACGGACAGGGGGAGTTGAAAAACTGTTTTTT	CASSERTGGVEKLFF
few	-	TRBV28	TRBJ1-5	TGTGCCAGCAGTTTACAGGGCAATCAGCCCCAGCATTTT	CASSLQGNQPQHF
few	TRBD1	TRBV7-2	TRBJ1-5	TGTGCCAGCAGCGCGGGGACAGGGGAGCTGCAGCCCCAGCATTTT	CASSAGTGELQPQHF
-	-	TRBV2	TRBJ2-7	TGTGCCAGCAGTAGGGGATCCTACGAGCAGTACTTC	CASSRGSYEQYF
-	-	TRBV7-9	TRBJ1-5	TGTGCCAGCAGCTTAGAAGGGGCCGGGTATAGCAATCAGCCCCAGCATTTT	CASSLEGAGYSNQPQHF
few	-	TRBV18	TRBJ2-3	TGTGCCAGCTCACCGTACAGCGTGGGCACAGATACGCAGTATTTT	CASSPYSVGTDTQYF
-	TRBD2	TRBV7-2	TRBJ2-5	TGTGCCAGCAGCTTTAGACTAGCGGGCCAAGAGACCCAGTACTTC	CASSFRLAGQETQYF
few	-	TRBV27	TRBJ2-2	TGTGCCAGCAAACCCTTAACCGCAGGGGTCACCGGGGAGCTGTTTTTT	CASKPLTAGVTGELFF
-	-	TRBV18	TRBJ2-4	TGTGCCAGCTCACCGGCCGGGCTAGCCAAAAACATTCAGTACTTC	CASSPAGLAKNIQYF
-	TRBD2	TRBV7-9	TRBJ2-7	TGTGCCAGCAGCTCCTTTCTAGCGGGGGGATCCGAGCAGTACTTC	CASSSFLAGGSEQYF
-	-	TRBV4-3	TRBJ1-2	TGCGCCAGCAGCCAAGGCTCGGACAGTCTCTATGGCTACACCTTC	CASSQGSDSLYGYTF
-	-	TRBV15	TRBJ1-3	TGTGCCACCAGCAGTTCCTCCCGGGGAGGATCTGGAAACACCATATATTTT	CATSSSSRGGSGNTIYF
few	TRBD2	TRBV6-1	TRBJ2-3	TGTGCCAGCAGAGGACTAGCGGGCACAGATACGCAGTATTTT	CASRGLAGTDTQYF
few	TRBD1	TRBV7-2	TRBJ2-7	TGTGCCAGCAGCTCGGGACAGGGAGGCGAGCAGTACTTC	CASSSGQGGEQYF